The 5 T cell receptor beta chains listed next were all sequenced from one sample in a study of beta chain features in type 1 diabetes. Reverse transcription of all isolated RNA meant that expressed TCRB transcripts were sequenced. TCRdb keeps only in-frame clones here, not all; method: immunoSEQ multiplex PCR. The sample records approximately 110,000 clones, 30% to 50% being singletons. The source material was stem cell memory CD4+ T cells from blood. These receptors were obtained from a young woman in good health.

This clone turned up a few times. The rearrangement uses TRBV7-2 and TRBJ1-5; 7 positions agree with TRBD1. J gave up 6 bases and V 4 bases, and 9 bases lay outside the gene matches. There are 15 residues in the CDR3. Per germline, CDR1 SGHTA and CDR2 FQGNSA. The CDR3 loop reads CASSSQGEVSQPQHF. The CDR3 region has the DNA TGTGCCAGCAGCTCCCAGGGGGAAGTTAGTCAGCCCCAGCATTTT.

V and J are TRBV28 and TRBJ2-7, with 9 bases fitting TRBD2. V lost 7 bases and J lost 1; bases outside the gene matches: 8. CDR3 length: 15 residues. Germline-derived CDR1 and CDR2 are MDHEN and SYDVKM. CDR3 region: CASIRGGEWSYEQYF. The CDR3 DNA reads as TGTGCCAGCATCCGCGGGGGGGAGTGGTCCTACGAGCAGTACTTC.

The table lists this clone with a few counts. The chain couples TRBV20-1 to TRBJ1-2, with 7 positions matching TRBD1. J lost 5 bases, V lost 6 bases, and 3 bases had no gene match. Germline V CDR1 and CDR2: DFQATT, SNEGSKA (reference sequence). There are 11 residues in the CDR3. The CDR3 loop reads CSADREYGYTF. In nucleotides, the CDR3 is TGCAGTGCCGACAGGGAATATGGCTACACCTTC.

This sequence joins TRBV28 and TRBJ2-7; 10 bases map to TRBD2. The germline V gene encodes CDR1 MDHEN and CDR2 SYDVKM. CDR3 size: 16 residues. The V and J ends lost 1 base and 3 bases, in that order; junction bases with no gene match: 6. The CDR3, as DNA: TGTGCCAGCAGTTTATTTGGCCTAGCGGGAGTCTACGAGCAGTACTTC. This gives the protein CASSLFGLAGVYEQYF.

The gene calls are TRBV5-5 and TRBJ1-5; D may be TRBD1 (5 bases). CDR1 is SGHKS and CDR2 is YYEKEE in the germline V gene (reference sequence). V lost 2 bases, J lost 0 bases, and 9 bases lay in between. This CDR3 is built from 15 residues. The CDR3 sequence: CASSFQGDSNQPQHF. CDR3 DNA sequence: TGTGCCAGCAGCTTCCAGGGCGATAGCAATCAGCCCCAGCATTTT. Supplemented by reference TRBV5-5 and TRBJ1-5, the full variable domain reads DAGVTQSPTHLIKTRGQQVTLRCSPISGHKSVSWYQQVLGQGPQFIFQYYEKEERGRGNFPDRFSARQFPNYSSELNVNALLLGDSALYLCASSFQGDSNQPQHFGDGTRLSIL.